What follows describes a single T cell receptor beta chain. Its cognate antigen is unknown. The sample belongs to a study of T cell responses to AZD1222 COVID-19 vaccine. V was clipped by 0 bases and J by 4 bases; unmatched bases: 4. From germline, CDR1 is SGHRS and CDR2 YFSETQ. This CDR3 is built from 15 residues. Findings and caveats of the study: Baseline seropositivity occurred in only 5 to 7 AZD1222 recipients. In the spike-specific TCR repertoire, nearly half reportedly target unmutated variant regions. Females outnumbered males among donors, who were mostly white British; clonal diversity was possibly underestimated.

Repertoires were generated with immunoSEQ multiplex PCR, while TCRdb's copy carries only in-frame clones and drops some. The repertoire has 110,000 or so clones, approximately 89% of them found once; the top ten carry around 6%. This rearrangement joins TRBV5-1 to TRBJ1-1, with 9 nucleotides matching TRBD1. Specimen: peripheral blood, collected 28 days after the second AZD1222 dose. The clonotype comes from an adult who received the AZD1222 COVID-19 vaccine. CDR3 sequence (DNA): TGCGCCAGCAGCTTGGACAGGGGGCCTTCCACTGAAGCTTTCTTT. Residues: CASSLDRGPSTEAFF.